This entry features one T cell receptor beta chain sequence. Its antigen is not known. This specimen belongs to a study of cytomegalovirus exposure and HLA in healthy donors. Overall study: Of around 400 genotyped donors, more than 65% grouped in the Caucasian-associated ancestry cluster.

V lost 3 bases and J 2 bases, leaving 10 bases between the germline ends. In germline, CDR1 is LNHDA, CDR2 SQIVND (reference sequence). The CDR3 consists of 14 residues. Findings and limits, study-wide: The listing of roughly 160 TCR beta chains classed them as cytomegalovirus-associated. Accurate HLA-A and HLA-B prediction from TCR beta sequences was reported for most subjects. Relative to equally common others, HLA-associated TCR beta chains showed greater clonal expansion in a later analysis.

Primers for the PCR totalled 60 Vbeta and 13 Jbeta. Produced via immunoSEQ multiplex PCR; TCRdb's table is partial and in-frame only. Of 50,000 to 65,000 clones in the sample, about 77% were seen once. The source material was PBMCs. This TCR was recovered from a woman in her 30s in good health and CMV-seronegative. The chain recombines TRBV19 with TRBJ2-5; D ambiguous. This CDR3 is CASSIAPGQETQYF. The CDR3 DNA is TGTGCCAGTAGTATCGCCCCCGGGCAAGAGACCCAGTACTTC.